One TCR beta chain is described in this entry. The record originates from a study of blood T cell repertoires in COVID-19. In the source study's methods: By means of reference gene primer amplification, nucleated cell counts were estimated. Clones were read by immunoSEQ multiplex PCR, and TCRdb kept only the in-frame ones, dropping some. V, J and clone size reflect that table, while D and trimming were determined from the DNA. The sample consists of roughly 35,000 clones, roughly 86% of them appearing once. Input material: peripheral blood. The sequence came from a human donor in a cohort sampled during active COVID-19.

The CDR3 DNA sequence: TGTGCCAGCAGCTTAGCAACGGGACTCGGCGAGCAGTACTTC. Translated, it gives CASSLATGLGEQYF. The V gene is TRBV7-2, the J gene TRBJ2-7; D is perhaps TRBD2 (6 bases). This CDR3 is 14 amino acids long. The germline V gene has CDR1 SGHTA and CDR2 FQGNSA. Trimming took 0 bases from V and 6 from J, leaving 12 bases between them.